This T cell receptor beta chain comes out of a study of read filtering for tumor transcriptome and immune sequencing. Points from the study as a whole: Dropping single-read clonotypes raised IR-seq and RNA-seq shared-clonotype correlation.

The germline gives CDR1 SSHAT, CDR2 FNYEAQ (reference sequence). This CDR3 spans 13 amino acids. The library was built from around 0.4 ug RNA with molecular barcoded adaptors for alpha/delta and beta/gamma chains. TCRdb used MiXCR to reprocess the reads, holding one entry per CDR3 protein. The sample includes fewer than 35,000 distinct CDR3 sequences, about a fifth of them seen just once. With respect to this clonotype: Antigen: not known. A much larger clonotype is one base distant, so this may be a read error.

The clonotype originates from a donor at least 40 years old with multiple myeloma. Sequenced sample: a population of CD138-negative cells sorted from bone marrow. The chain is built from TRBV7-7 and TRBJ2-2; perhaps TRBD1 as D (6 bases). The CDR3, as DNA: TGTGCTAGCAGCCCTGTGGGGGCCGGGGAGCTGCTTTTT. Translating it yields CASSPVGAGELLF.